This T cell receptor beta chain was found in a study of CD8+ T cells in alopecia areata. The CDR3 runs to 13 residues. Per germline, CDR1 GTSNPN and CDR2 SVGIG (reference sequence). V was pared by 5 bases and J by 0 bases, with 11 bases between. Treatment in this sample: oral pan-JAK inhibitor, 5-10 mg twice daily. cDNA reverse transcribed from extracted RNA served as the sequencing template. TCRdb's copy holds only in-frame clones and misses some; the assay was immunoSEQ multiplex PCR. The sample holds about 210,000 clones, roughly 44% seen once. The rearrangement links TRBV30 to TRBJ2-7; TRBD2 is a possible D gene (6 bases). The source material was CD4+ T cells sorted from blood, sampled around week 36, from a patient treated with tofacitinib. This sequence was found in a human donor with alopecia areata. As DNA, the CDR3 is TGTGCCTGGGGGACTGTTAGCTCCTACGAGCAGTACTTC. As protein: CAWGTVSSYEQYF.